This TCR beta chain stems from a study of PD-1 blockade in classical Hodgkin lymphoma. Regarding the study as a whole: Exclusion was the outcome for patients who began nivolumab under 1 year after ASCT. Newly diagnosed patients reportedly trailed healthy donors in baseline TCR diversity.

There was relapse after autologous stem cell transplantation in every patient, and there was variation in brentuximab vedotin exposure. Under best response, outcomes were complete response, partial response or progressive disease. The CDR3 extends over 16 amino acids. V lost 4 bases, J lost 2 bases, and 16 bases lay in between. Per germline, CDR1 MNHEY and CDR2 SMNVEV (reference sequence). As for this clone: The antigen is undetermined.

Some clones are missing from TCRdb's copy, which holds only in-frame ones; the method was immunoSEQ multiplex PCR. The table shows some 41,000 clones, with 60% to 85% occurring only once. The TCR comes from a human donor with classical Hodgkin lymphoma. V gene TRBV27 combines with J gene TRBJ2-3; TRBD1 is a possible D gene (6 bases). The sample was peripheral blood mononuclear cells (PBMCs), taken at baseline. The CDR3 is CASSSRQDFTTDTQYF. The DNA for the CDR3 is TGTGCCAGCAGTTCACGACAGGATTTCACCACAGATACGCAGTATTTT.